This record concerns one T cell receptor beta chain sequence. Its antigen is not identified. This sample stems from a study of CD8 T cells in ankylosing spondylitis. Study findings and constraints: A motif in TCR beta, a set of about eight highly homologous variants, appeared characteristic of ankylosing spondylitis blood.

V was shortened by 6 bases and J by 12 bases, with 18 bases between the two germline ends. This CDR3 region has 12 residues. Using quantitative 5'-RACE with molecular barcodes, the authors made TCR beta libraries. TCRdb recomputed calls from the 5' RACE reads with MiXCR, one row per CDR3 protein. The sample contains roughly 700,000 distinct CDR3 sequences, around a fifth of which appear only once. The sequencing input was blood, either unsorted or a sorted T cell fraction (not recorded which). The chain carries TRBV12-3 or TRBV12-4 and TRBJ2-7; tentatively, D is TRBD1 (6 bases). The clonotype originates from a male donor with ankylosing spondylitis. The CDR3 DNA sequence: TGTGCCAGCAGCCATCCCCCGGGACATCCGTACTTC. Protein product: CASSHPPGHPYF.